Listed here are 8 T cell receptor beta chains from one sample, sequenced in a study of blood T cell repertoires in COVID-19. Profiling relied on immunoSEQ multiplex PCR, and the TCRdb table lists in-frame clones only, not all of them. The sample consists of some 90,000 clones, around 88% of them appearing once. Input material: peripheral blood. These TCRs come from a man aged 80 or over with active or convalescent COVID-19.

The chain employs TRBV18 and TRBJ2-2; perhaps TRBD2 as D (6 bases). Germline CDR1 and CDR2: KGHSH and LQKENI. This CDR3 comprises 12 residues. Trimming stripped 2 bases from V and 13 bases from J, with 11 bases between. CDR3 amino acids: CASSPNIAALFF. Written as DNA, the CDR3 is TGTGCCAGCTCACCAAATATAGCGGCGCTGTTTTTT. Full variable domain (rest looked up from reference TRBV18 and TRBJ2-2): NAGVMQNPRHLVRRRGQEARLRCSPMKGHSHVYWYRQLPEEGLKFMVYLQKENIIDESGMPKERFSAEFPKEGPSILRIQQVVRGDSAAYFCASSPNIAALFFGEGSRLTVL.

This chain uses TRBV27 with TRBJ2-1, with D maybe TRBD2 (6 bases). V dropped 6 bases and J dropped 5 bases, with 11 bases sitting between them. This CDR3 is built from 13 residues. From germline, CDR1 is MNHEY and CDR2 SMNVEV (reference sequence). In DNA form, the CDR3 reads TGTGCCAGCAGCGGGAAGCGGGACAATGAGCAGTTCTTC. Its translation is CASSGKRDNEQFF.

The rearrangement uses TRBV5-1 and TRBJ2-7, with 8 bases fitting TRBD1. Germline-derived CDR1 and CDR2 are SGHRS and YFSETQ. J gave up 4 bases and V 3 bases, and 6 bases lay outside the gene matches. This CDR3 comprises 14 residues. The CDR3 nucleotides are TGCGCCAGCAGCTGGGACAGGACATCGTACGAGCAGTACTTC. This translates into CASSWDRTSYEQYF.

The gene calls are TRBV6-5 and TRBJ1-1, with 9 bases aligning to TRBD1. The trim removed 6 bases at V and 5 bases at J, leaving 4 bases unmatched. The CDR3 consists of 13 residues. CDR1 and CDR2 from the germline V gene are MNHEY and SVGAGI. The CDR3 loop reads CASRLDRGTEAFF. CDR3 sequence (DNA): TGTGCCAGCAGACTTGACAGGGGGACTGAAGCTTTCTTT.

In its sample, this clone was seen a few times. J is TRBJ1-1 and V is TRBV29-1, with a weak D call TRBD1 (5 bases). V was clipped by 4 bases and J by 9 bases, with 18 bases between them. This CDR3 comprises 13 residues. Germline loops: CDR1 SQVTM, CDR2 ANQGSEA. CDR3 loop: CSVGQTVSGKAFF. In DNA form, the CDR3 reads TGCAGCGTTGGACAGACGGTGTCGGGTAAAGCTTTCTTT.

This clone was seen just once. The chain carries TRBV9 and TRBJ2-1, with 14 nucleotides matching TRBD2. The CDR3 is made up of 21 amino acids. The V and J ends lost 1 base and 0 bases, in that order; junction bases with no gene match: 12. Germline-derived CDR1 and CDR2 are SGDLS and YYNGEE. The CDR3 protein is CASSVPSGTSGSAISYNEQFF. The DNA of the CDR3 is TGTGCCAGCAGCGTACCCTCCGGGACTAGCGGGAGTGCGATCTCCTACAATGAGCAGTTCTTC.

The J gene is TRBJ1-1, the V gene TRBV29-1; perhaps TRBD1 as D (5 bases). Germline V CDR1 and CDR2: SQVTM, ANQGSEA. The V gene lost 3 bases and the J gene lost 3 bases, with 11 bases spanning the gap. This CDR3 has 13 residues. The CDR3 DNA reads TGCAGCGTTGAGGGCAGGGCGGACACTGAAGCTTTCTTT. Protein sequence: CSVEGRADTEAFF.

The chain employs TRBV10-3 and TRBJ2-3; 9 nucleotides agree with TRBD1. The CDR3 sequence is 16 residues long. V gave up 7 bases and J gave up 1 base; unmatched junction bases: 9. The germline gives CDR1 ENHRY, CDR2 SYGVKD. This CDR3 reads CAINKQGAGGTDTQYF. In DNA, the CDR3 is TGTGCCATCAACAAACAGGGGGCGGGCGGCACAGATACGCAGTATTTT.